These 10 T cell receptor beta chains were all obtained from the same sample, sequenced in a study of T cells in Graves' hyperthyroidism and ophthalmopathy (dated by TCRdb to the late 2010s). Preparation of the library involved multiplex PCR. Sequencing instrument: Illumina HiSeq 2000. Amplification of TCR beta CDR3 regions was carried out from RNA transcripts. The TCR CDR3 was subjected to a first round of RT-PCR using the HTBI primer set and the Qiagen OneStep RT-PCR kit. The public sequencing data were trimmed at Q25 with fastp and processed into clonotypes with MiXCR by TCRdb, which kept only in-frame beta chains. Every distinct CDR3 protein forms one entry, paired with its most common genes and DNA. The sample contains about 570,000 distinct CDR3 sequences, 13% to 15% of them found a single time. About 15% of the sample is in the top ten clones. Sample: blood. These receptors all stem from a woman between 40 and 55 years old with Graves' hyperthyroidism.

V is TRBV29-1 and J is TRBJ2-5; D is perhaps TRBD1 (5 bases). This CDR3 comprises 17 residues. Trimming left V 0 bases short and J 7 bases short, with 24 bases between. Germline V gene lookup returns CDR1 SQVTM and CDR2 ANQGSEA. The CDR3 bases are TGCAGCGTTGAAGATCTCTTTAAGGGGCTCACAAGAGTGACCCAGTACTTC. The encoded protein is CSVEDLFKGLTRVTQYF.

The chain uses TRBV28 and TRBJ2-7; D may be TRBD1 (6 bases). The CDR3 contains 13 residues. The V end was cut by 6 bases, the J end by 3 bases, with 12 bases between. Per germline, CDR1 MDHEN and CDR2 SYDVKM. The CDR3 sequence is CASSSGQRYEQYF. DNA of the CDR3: TGTGCCAGCAGCTCTGGACAGCGCTACGAGCAGTACTTC.

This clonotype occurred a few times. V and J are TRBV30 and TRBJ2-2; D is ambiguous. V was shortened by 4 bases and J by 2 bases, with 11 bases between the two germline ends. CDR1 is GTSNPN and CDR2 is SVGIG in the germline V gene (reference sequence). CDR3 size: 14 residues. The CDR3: CAWNPGANTGELFF. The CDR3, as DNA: TGTGCCTGGAACCCAGGAGCCAACACCGGGGAGCTGTTTTTT. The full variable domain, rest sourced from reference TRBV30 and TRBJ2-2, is SQTIHQWPATLVQPVGSPLSLECTVEGTSNPNLYWYRQAAGRGLQLLFYSVGIGQISSEVPQNLSASRPQDRQFILSSKKLLLSDSGFYLCAWNPGANTGELFFGEGSRLTVL.

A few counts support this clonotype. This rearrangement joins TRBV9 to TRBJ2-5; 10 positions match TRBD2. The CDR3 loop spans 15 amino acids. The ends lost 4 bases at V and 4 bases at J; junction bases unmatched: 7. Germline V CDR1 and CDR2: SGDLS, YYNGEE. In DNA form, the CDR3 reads TGTGCCAGCAGCTCCCAGCGGGAGGGCCGAGAGACCCAGTACTTC. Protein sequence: CASSSQREGRETQYF.

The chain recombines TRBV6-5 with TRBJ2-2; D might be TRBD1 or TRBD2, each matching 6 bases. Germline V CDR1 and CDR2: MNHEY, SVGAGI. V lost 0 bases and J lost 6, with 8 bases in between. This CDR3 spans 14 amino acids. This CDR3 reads CASSYSGGPGELFF. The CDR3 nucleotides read TGTGCCAGCAGTTACTCGGGGGGCCCCGGGGAGCTGTTTTTT.

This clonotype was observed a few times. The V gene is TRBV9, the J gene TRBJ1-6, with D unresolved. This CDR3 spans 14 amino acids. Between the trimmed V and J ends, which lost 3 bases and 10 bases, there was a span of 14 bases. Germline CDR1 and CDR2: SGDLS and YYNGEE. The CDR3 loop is CASSGAGGGSPLHF. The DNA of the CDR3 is TGTGCCAGCAGCGGGGCCGGCGGCGGATCACCCCTCCACTTT.

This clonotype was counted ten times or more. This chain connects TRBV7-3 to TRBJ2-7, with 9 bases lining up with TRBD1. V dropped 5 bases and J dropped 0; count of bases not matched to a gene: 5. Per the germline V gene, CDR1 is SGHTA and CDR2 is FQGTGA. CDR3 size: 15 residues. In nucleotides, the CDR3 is TGTGCCAGCAGCGCCGGACAGGGGATCTCCTACGAGCAGTACTTC. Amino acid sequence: CASSAGQGISYEQYF.

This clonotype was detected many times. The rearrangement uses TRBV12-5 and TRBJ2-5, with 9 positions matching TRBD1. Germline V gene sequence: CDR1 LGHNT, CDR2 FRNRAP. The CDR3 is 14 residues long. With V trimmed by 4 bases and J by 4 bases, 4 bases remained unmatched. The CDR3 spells CASGSTGGVETQYF. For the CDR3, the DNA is TGTGCTAGTGGTTCAACAGGGGGCGTAGAGACCCAGTACTTC.

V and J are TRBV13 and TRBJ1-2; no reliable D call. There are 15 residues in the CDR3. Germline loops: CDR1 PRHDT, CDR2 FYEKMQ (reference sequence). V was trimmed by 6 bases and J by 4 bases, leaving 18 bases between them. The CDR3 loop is CASSYLGRELYGYTF. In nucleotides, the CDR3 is TGTGCCAGCAGTTACCTCGGACGGGAACTCTATGGCTACACCTTC. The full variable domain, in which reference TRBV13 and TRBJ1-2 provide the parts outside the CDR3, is AAGVIQSPRHLIKEKRETATLKCYPIPRHDTVYWYQQGPGQDPQFLISFYEKMQSDKGSIPDRFSAQQFSDYHSELNMSSLELGDSALYFCASSYLGRELYGYTFGSGTRLTVV.

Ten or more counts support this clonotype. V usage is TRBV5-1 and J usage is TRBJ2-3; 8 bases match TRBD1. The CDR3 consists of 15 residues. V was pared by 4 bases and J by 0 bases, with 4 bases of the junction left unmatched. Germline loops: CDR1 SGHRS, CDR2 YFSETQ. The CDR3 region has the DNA TGCGCCAGCAGCCGGACAGGGACCAGCACAGATACGCAGTATTTT. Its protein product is CASSRTGTSTDTQYF.